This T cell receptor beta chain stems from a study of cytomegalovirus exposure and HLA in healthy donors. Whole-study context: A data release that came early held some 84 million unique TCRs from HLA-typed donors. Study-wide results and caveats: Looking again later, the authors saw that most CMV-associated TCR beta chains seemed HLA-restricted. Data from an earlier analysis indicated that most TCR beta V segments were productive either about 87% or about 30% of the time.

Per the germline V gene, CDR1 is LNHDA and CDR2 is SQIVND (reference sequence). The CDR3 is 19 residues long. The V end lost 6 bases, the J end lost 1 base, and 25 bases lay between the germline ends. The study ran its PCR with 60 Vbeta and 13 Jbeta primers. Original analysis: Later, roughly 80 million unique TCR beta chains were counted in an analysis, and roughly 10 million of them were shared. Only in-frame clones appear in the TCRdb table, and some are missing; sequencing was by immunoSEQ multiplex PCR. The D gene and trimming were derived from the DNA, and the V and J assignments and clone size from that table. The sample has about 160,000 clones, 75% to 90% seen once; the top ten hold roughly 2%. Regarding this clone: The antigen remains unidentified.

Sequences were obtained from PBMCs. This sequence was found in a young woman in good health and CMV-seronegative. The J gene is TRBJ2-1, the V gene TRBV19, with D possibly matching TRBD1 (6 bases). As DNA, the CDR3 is TGTGCCAGTAGCGGACAGAGGACAATCTCTCATCCTTCCTACAATGAGCAGTTCTTC. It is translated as CASSGQRTISHPSYNEQFF.